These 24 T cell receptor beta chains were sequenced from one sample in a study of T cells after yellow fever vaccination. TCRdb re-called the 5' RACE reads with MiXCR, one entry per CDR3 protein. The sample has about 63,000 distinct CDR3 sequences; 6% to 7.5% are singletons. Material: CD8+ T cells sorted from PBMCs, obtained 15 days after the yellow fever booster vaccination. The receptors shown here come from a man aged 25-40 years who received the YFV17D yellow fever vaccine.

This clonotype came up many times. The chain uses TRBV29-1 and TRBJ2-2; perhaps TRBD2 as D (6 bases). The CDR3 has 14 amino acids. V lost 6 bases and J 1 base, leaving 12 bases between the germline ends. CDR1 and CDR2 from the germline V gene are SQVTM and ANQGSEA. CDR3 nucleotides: TGCAGCGTGGGGCCTAGCGTGAACACCGGGGAGCTGTTTTTT. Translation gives CSVGPSVNTGELFF.

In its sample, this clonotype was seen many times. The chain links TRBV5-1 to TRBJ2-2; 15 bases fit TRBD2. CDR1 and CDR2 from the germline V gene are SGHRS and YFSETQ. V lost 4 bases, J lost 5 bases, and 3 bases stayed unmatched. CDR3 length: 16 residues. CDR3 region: CASSVGTSGRTGELFF. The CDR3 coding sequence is TGCGCCAGCAGCGTAGGGACTAGCGGGAGGACCGGGGAGCTGTTTTTT.

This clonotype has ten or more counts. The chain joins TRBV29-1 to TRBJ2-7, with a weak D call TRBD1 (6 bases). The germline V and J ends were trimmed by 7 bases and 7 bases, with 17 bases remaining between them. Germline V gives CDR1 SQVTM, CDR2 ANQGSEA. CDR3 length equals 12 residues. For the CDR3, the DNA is TGCAGCGCCTCCACAGGGACGCGGGAGCAGTACTTC. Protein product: CSASTGTREQYF.

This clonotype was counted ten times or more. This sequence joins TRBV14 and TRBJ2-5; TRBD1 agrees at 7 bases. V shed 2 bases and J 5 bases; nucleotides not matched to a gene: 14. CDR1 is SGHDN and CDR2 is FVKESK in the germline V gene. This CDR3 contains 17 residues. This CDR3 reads CASSQLQGTVFGETQYF. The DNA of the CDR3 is TGTGCCAGCAGCCAACTACAGGGGACGGTTTTCGGGGAGACCCAGTACTTC.

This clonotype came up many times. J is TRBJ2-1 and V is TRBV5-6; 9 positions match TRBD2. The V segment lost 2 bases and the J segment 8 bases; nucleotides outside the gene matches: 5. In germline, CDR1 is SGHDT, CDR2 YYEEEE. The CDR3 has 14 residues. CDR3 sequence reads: CASSFAGGGDEQFF. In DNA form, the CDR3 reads TGTGCCAGCAGCTTCGCGGGAGGGGGCGATGAGCAGTTCTTC.

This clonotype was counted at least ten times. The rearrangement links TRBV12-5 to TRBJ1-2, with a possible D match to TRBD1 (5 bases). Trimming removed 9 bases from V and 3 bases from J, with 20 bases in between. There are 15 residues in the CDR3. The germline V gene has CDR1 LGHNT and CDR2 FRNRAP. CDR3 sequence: CASWTPGGVYYGYTF. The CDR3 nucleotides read TGTGCTAGCTGGACGCCGGGGGGTGTCTACTATGGCTACACCTTC.

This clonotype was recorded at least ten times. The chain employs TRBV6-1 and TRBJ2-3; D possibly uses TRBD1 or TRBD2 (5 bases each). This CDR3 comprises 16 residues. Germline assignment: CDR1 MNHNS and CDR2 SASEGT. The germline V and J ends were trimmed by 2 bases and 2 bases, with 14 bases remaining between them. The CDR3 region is CASSEPAGTPTDTQYF. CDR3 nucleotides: TGTGCCAGCAGTGAACCCGCCGGGACGCCCACAGATACGCAGTATTTT.

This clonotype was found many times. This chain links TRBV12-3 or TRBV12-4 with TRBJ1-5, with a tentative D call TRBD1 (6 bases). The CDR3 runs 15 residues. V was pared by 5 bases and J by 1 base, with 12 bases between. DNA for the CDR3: TGTGCCAGCAGTACCACAGGGAGCAGCAATCAGCCCCAGCATTTT. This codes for CASSTTGSSNQPQHF.

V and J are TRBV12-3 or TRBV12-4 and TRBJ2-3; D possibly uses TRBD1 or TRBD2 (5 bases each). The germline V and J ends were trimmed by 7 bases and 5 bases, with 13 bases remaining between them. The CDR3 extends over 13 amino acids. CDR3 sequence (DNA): TGTGCCAGCATACCGGGGCACGGAGATACGCAGTATTTT. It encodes CASIPGHGDTQYF.

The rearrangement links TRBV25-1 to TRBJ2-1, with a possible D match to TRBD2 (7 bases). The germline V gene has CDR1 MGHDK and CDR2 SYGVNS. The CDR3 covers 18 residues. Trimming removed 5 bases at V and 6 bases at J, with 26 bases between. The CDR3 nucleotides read TGTGCCAGCAGTCAGGTGGGGGGGCGCTTACTAGTTCCCAATGAGCAGTTCTTC. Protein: CASSQVGGRLLVPNEQFF.

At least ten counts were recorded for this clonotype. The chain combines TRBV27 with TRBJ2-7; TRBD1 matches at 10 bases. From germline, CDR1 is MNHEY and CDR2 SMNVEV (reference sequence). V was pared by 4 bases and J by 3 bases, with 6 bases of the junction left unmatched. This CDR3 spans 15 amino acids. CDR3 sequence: CASSSGQGSLYEQYF. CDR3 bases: TGTGCCAGCAGTTCGGGACAGGGGTCGCTCTACGAGCAGTACTTC.

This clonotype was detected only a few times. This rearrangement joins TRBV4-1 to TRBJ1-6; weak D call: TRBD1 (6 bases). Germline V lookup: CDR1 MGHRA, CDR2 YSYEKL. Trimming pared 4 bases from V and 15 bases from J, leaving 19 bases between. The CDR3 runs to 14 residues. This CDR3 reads CASSPSGGRTDLHF. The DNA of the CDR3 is TGCGCCAGCAGCCCGAGTGGCGGTCGGACAGACCTCCACTTT.

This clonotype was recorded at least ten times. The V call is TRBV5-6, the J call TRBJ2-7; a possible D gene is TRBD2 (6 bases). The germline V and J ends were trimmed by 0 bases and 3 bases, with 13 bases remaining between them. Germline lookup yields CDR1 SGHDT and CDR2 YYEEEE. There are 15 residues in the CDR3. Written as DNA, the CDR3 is TGTGCCAGCAGCTTGGGGGCTAGCGTGTACTACGAGCAGTACTTC. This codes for CASSLGASVYYEQYF.

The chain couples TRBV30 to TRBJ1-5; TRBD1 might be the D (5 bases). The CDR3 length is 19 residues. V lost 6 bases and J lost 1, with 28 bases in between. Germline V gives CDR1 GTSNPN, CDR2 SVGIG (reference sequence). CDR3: CACPGPGQGRGGSNQPQHF. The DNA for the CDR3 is TGTGCCTGCCCCGGACCGGGGCAGGGTCGGGGAGGAAGCAATCAGCCCCAGCATTTT.

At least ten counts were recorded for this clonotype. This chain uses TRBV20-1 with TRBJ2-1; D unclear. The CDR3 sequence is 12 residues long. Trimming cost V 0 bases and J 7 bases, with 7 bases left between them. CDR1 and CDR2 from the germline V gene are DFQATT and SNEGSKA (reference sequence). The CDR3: CSARDLGNEQFF. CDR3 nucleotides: TGCAGTGCTAGAGATCTAGGAAATGAGCAGTTCTTC.

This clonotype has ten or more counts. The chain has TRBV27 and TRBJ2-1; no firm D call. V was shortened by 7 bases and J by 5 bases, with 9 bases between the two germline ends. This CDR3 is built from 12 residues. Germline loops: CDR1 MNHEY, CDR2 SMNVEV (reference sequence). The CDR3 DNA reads TGTGCCAGCAAGGGTGTGGACAATGAGCAGTTCTTC. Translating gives CASKGVDNEQFF.

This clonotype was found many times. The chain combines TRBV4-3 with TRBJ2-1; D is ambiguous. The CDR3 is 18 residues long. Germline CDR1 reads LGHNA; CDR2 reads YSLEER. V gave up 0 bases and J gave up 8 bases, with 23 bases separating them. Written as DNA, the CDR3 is TGCGCCAGCAGCCAAGATCGGAGTCTGGGCGTTTCTCACCATGAGCAGTTCTTC. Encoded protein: CASSQDRSLGVSHHEQFF.

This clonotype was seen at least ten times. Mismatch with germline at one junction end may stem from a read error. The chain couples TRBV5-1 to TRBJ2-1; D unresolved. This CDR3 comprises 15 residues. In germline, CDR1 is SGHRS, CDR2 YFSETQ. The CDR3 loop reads CASSLVTLSDNEQFF. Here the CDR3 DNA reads TGCGCCAGCAGCTTGGTGACCCTCTCCGACAATGAGCAGTTCTTC.

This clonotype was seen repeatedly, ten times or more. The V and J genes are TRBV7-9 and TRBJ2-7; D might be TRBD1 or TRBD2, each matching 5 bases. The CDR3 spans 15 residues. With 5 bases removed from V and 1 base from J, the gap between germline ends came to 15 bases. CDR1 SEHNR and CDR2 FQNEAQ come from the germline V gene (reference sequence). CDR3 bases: TGTGCCAGCAGCCAACGAGGGGCAGATTCCTACGAGCAGTACTTC. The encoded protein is CASSQRGADSYEQYF.

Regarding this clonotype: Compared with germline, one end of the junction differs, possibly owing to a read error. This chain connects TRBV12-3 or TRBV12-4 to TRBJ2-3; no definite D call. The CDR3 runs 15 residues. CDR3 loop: CASSSLTPSLDKQYF. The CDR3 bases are TGTGCCAGCAGTTCCCTAACTCCCTCCCTAGATAAGCAGTATTTT.

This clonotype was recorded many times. CDR3 region: CASSWASGMNTGELFF. The CDR3 DNA reads TGTGCCAGCAGTTGGGCTAGCGGGATGAACACCGGGGAGCTGTTTTTT. This chain connects TRBV12-3 or TRBV12-4 to TRBJ2-2; 9 nucleotides line up with TRBD2. Trimming cost V 4 bases and J 1 base; bases outside gene matches: 4. CDR3 size: 16 residues.

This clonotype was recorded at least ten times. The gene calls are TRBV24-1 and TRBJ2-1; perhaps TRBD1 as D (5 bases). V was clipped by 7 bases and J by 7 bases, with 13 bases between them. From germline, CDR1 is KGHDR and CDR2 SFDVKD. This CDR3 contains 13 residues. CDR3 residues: CATSAPGPNEQFF. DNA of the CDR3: TGTGCCACCAGCGCCCCAGGGCCGAATGAGCAGTTCTTC.

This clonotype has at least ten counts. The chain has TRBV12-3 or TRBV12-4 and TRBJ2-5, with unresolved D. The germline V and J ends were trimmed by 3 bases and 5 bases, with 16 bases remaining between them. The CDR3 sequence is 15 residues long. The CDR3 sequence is CASSFKGLGSETQYF. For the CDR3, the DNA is TGTGCCAGCAGTTTTAAAGGGTTGGGGTCGGAGACCCAGTACTTC.

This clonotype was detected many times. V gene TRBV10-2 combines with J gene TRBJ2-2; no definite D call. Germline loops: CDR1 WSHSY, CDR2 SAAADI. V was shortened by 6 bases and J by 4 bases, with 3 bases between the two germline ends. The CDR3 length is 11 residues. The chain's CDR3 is CASRGTGELFF. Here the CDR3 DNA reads TGCGCCAGCAGGGGCACCGGGGAGCTGTTTTTT.